This T cell receptor beta chain stems from a study of CD8+ T cells in alopecia areata. Study-level background: Administration of oral tofacitinib to treated patients was at 5 to 10 mg twice daily. Tofacitinib continued for 6 to 18 months and was then withheld for 6 months. Study-wide results and limits: Scalp specimens additionally yield sequences from normal skin's resident alphabeta T cells. Scalp clonality, together with expanded CD8+ clones among the top 100, fell significantly with tofacitinib.

This clone has just a few counts. The antigen is not known. Once RNA had been extracted, it was reverse transcribed into cDNA to act as the sequencing template. Assay used: immunoSEQ multiplex PCR; TCRdb lists only in-frame clones, some missing. This table has about 88,000 clones, around 47% appearing once. The CDR3 spans 12 residues. The V and J ends lost 3 bases and 8 bases respectively, with 9 bases between them. Germline V CDR1 and CDR2: SGDLS, YYNGEE. Treatment indicated: oral pan-JAK inhibitor, 5-10 mg twice daily. The chain recombines TRBV9 with TRBJ2-1, with D possibly being TRBD2 (5 bases). This specimen was CD8+ T cells sorted from blood, taken at week 24, from a patient treated with tofacitinib. The clonotype originates from a human donor with alopecia areata. CDR3: CASSATSHEQFF. The CDR3, as DNA: TGTGCCAGCAGCGCCACTAGTCATGAGCAGTTCTTC.